The subject of this entry is one T cell receptor beta chain. Its antigen remains unidentified. No base quality information exists; no much larger clone differs at one position. The data originate from a study of control samples from healthy donors and cancer patients (dated by TCRdb to about 2020). Library prep was done by the immunoSEQ multiplex PCR assay. In TCRdb, the immuneACCESS table is reduced to in-frame sequences with V and J assigned. These tables do not hold every clone; where another copy was compared, an unresolved V gene accounts for under half, and the others remain unexplained. The sample table contains about 160,000 clones; only one count was recorded for about 94% of them. Clones ranked in the top ten supply about 8.5% of the sample. Sequenced input: blood. The TCR comes from a woman aged 40-49 years in good health.

In nucleotides, the sequence is TGTGCCATCAGTGATACAGGAGCTGAAGCTTTCTTT. It is translated as CAISDTGAEAFF. The chain uses TRBV10-3 and TRBJ1-1; the D gene is possibly TRBD1, with 5 bases matching. The CDR3 numbers 12 residues from cysteine through phenylalanine. CDR3 DNA is the only sequence kept; it has 36 bases, read in frame from the first base. Trimming removed 3 bases from V and 6 bases from J, leaving 8 bases between the germline ends. The germline V gene specifies ENHRY as CDR1 and SYGVKD as CDR2.